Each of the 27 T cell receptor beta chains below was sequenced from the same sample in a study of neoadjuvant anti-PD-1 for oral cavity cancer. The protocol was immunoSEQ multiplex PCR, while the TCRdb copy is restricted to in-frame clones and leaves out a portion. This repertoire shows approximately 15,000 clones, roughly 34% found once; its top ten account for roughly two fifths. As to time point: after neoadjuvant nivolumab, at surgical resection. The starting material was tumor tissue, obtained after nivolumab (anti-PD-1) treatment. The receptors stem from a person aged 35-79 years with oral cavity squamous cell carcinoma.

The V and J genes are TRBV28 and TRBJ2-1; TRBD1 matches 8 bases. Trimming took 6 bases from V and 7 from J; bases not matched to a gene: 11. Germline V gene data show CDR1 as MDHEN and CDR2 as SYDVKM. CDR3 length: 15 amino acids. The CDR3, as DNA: TGTGCCAGCAGAGTGGACAGGGCCAGTTGGAATGAGCAGTTCTTC. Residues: CASRVDRASWNEQFF.

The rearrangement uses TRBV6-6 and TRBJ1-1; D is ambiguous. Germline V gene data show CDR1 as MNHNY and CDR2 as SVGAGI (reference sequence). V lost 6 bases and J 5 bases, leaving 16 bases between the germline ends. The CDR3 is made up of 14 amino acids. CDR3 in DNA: TGTGCCAGCAGGCCTACCTCGGTGGGGACTGAAGCTTTCTTT. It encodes CASRPTSVGTEAFF.

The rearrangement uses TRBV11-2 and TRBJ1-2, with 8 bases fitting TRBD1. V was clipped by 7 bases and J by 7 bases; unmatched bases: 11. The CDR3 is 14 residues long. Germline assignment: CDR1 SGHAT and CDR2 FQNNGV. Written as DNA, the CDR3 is TGTGCCAGCACAAACACAGGGGGTTTGAGTGGCTACACCTTC. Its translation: CASTNTGGLSGYTF.

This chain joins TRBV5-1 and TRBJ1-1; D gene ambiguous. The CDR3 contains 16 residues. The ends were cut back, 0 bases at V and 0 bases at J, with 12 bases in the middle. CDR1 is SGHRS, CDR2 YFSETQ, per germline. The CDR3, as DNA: TGCGCCAGCAGCTTGGACGGGTTTGTGGTGAACACTGAAGCTTTCTTT. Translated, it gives CASSLDGFVVNTEAFF.

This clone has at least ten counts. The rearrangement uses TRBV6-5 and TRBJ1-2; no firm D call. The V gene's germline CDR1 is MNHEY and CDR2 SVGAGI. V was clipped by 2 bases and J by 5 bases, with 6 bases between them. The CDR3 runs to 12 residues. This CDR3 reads CASSYRGYGYTF. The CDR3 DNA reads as TGTGCCAGCAGTTACCGAGGTTATGGCTACACCTTC.

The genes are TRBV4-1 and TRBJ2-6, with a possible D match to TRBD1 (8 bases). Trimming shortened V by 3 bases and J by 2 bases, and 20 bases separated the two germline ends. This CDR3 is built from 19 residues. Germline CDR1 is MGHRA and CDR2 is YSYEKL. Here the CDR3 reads CASSHRRGTGPAGANVLTF. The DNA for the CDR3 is TGCGCCAGCAGCCATAGGCGGGGGACAGGCCCTGCTGGGGCCAACGTCCTGACTTTC.

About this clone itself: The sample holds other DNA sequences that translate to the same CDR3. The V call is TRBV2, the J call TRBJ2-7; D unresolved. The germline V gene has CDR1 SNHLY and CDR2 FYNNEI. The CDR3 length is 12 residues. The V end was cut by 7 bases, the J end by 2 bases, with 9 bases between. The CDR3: CASKDGTYEQYF. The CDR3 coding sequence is TGTGCCAGCAAGGATGGGACCTACGAGCAGTACTTC.

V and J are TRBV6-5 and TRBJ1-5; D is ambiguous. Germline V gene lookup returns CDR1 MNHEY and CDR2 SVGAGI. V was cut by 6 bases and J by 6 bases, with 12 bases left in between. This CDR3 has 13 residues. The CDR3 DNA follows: TGTGCCAGCAGGGGTAACGTAGGTCAGCCCCAGCATTTT. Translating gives CASRGNVGQPQHF.

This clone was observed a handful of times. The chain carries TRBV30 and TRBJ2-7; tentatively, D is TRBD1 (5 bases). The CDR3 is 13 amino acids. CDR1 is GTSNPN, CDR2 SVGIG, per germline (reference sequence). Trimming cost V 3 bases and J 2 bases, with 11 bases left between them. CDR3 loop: CAWRSRGTYEQYF. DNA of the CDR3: TGTGCCTGGAGGTCAAGGGGAACCTACGAGCAGTACTTC.

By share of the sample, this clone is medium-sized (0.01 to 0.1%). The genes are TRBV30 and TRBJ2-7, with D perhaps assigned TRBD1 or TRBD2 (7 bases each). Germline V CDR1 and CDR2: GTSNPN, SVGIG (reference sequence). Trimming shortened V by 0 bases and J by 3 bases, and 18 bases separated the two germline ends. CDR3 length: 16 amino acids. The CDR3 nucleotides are TGTGCCTGGAGTGTACGGGGCCGGGGGGACAGCTACGAGCAGTACTTC. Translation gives CAWSVRGRGDSYEQYF. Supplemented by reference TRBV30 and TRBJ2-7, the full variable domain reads SQTIHQWPATLVQPVGSPLSLECTVEGTSNPNLYWYRQAAGRGLQLLFYSVGIGQISSEVPQNLSASRPQDRQFILSSKKLLLSDSGFYLCAWSVRGRGDSYEQYFGPGTRLTVT.

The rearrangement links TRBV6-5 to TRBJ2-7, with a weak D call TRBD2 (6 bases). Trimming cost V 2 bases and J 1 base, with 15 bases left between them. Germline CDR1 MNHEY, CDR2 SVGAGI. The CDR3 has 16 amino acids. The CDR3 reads CASSYMRGGLSYEQYF. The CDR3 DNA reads TGTGCCAGCAGTTACATGCGGGGCGGCCTTTCCTACGAGCAGTACTTC.

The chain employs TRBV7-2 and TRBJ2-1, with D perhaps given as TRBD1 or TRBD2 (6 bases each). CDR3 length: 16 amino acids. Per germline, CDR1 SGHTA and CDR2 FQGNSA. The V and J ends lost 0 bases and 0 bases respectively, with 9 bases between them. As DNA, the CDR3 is TGTGCCAGCAGCTTAGCGGGGGGCTACTCCTACAATGAGCAGTTCTTC. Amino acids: CASSLAGGYSYNEQFF.

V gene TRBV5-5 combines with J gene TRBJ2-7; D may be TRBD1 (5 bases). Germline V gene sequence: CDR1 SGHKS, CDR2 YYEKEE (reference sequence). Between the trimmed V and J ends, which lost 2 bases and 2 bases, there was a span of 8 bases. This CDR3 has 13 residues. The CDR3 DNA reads TGTGCCAGCAGCTTAGACAGAGCCTACGAGCAGTACTTC. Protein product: CASSLDRAYEQYF.

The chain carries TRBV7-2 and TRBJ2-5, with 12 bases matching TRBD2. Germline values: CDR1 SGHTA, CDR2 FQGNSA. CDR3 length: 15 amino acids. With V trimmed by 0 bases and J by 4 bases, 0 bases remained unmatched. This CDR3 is CASSLAGLAGETQYF. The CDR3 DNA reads TGTGCCAGCAGCTTAGCGGGACTAGCGGGAGAGACCCAGTACTTC.

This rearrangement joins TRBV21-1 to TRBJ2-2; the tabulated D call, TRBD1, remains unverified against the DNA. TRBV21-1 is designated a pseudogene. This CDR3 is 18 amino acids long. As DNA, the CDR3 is TGTGCCAGCAGCAACGCCCGGGACAGGGTTCATAACACCGGGGAGCTGTTTTTT. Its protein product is CASSNARDRVHNTGELFF.

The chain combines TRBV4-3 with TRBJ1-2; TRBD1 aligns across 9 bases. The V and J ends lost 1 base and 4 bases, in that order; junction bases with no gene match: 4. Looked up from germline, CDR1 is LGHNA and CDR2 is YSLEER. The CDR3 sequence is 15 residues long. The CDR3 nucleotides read TGCGCCAGCAGCCAAGTGGACAGGGGAGGCTATGGCTACACCTTC. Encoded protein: CASSQVDRGGYGYTF.

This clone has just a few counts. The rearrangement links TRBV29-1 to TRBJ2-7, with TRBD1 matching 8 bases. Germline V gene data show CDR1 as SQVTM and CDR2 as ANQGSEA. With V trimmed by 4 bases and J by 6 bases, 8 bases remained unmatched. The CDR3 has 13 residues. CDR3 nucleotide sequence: TGCAGCGTTGTCGGACAGGGCGTGGCCGAGCAGTACTTC. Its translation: CSVVGQGVAEQYF.

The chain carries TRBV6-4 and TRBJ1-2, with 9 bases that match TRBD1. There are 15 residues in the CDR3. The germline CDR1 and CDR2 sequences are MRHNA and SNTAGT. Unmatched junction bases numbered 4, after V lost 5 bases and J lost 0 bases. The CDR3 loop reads CASSPQGASNYGYTF. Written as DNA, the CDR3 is TGTGCCAGCAGTCCACAGGGGGCCTCTAACTATGGCTACACCTTC.

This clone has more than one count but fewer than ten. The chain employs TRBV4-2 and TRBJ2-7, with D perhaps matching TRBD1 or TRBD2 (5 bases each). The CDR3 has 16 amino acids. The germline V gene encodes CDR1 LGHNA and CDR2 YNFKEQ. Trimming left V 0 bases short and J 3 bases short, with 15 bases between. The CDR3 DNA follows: TGTGCCAGCAGCCAAGAGATGAGGGGCCCCCACTACGAGCAGTACTTC. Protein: CASSQEMRGPHYEQYF.

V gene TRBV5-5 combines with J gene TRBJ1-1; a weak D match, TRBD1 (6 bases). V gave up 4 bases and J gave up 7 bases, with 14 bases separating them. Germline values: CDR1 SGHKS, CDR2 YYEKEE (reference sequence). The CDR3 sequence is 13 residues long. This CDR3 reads CASSPGIRGEAFF. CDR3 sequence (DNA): TGTGCCAGCAGCCCAGGGATCAGGGGTGAAGCTTTCTTT.

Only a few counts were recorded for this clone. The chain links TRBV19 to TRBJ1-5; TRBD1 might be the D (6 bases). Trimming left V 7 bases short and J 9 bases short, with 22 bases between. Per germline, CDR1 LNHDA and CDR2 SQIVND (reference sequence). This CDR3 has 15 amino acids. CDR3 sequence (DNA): TGTGCCAGTACCCCCGGGGAGAGGGGGGTTTGGCCCCAGCATTTT. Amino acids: CASTPGERGVWPQHF.

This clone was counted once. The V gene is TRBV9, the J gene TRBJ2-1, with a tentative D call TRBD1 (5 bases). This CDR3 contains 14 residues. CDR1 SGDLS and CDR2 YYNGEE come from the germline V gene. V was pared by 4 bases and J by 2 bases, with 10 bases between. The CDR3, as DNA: TGTGCCAGCAGCCCACAGGTTACCTACAATGAGCAGTTCTTC. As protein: CASSPQVTYNEQFF.

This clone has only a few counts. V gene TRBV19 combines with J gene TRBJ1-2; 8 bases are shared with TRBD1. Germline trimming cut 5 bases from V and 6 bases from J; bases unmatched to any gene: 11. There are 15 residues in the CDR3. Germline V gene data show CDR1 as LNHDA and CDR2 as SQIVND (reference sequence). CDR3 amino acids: CASSPRLGTGHGYTF. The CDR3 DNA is TGTGCCAGTAGTCCGCGTCTTGGGACAGGTCATGGCTACACCTTC.

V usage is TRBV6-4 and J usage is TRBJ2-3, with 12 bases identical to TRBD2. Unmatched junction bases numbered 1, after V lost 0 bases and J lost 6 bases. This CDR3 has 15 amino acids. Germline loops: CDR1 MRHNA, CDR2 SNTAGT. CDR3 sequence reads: CASSDSTSGGDTQYF. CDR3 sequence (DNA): TGTGCCAGCAGTGACTCGACTAGCGGGGGTGATACGCAGTATTTT.

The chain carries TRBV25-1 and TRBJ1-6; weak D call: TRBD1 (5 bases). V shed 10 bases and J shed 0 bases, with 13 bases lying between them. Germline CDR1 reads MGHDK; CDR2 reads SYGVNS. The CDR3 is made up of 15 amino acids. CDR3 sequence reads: CATRDGFSYNSPLHF. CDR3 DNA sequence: TGTGCCACCCGGGACGGTTTCTCCTATAATTCACCCCTCCACTTT.

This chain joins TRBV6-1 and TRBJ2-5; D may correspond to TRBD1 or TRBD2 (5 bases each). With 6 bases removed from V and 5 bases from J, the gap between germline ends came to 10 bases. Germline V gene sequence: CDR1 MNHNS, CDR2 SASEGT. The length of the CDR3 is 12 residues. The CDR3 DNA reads TGTGCCAGCAGGGGGGATGGGGAGACCCAGTACTTC. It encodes CASRGDGETQYF.

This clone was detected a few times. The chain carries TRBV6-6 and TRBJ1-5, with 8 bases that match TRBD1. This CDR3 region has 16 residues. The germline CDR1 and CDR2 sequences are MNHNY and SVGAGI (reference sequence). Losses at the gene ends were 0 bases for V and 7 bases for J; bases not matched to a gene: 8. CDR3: CASSYSAQGAGQPQHF. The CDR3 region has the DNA TGTGCCAGCAGTTACTCTGCCCAGGGGGCAGGCCAGCCCCAGCATTTT.